This entry is about one TCR beta chain. What it binds is unknown. This entry is derived from a study of vaccination and CD4 T cells after COVID-19. Specified time point: late sampling 161 to 241 days after vaccination in a few convalescent patients. Treatment denoted: approximately nine-day PBMC culture with coronavirus spike peptide pools or control peptides (ViraFEST assay). This CDR3 is 13 amino acids long. Sequence data for DNA of cultured CD4+ T cells were generated by the Oncomine TCR Beta short-read assay. In TCRdb, the PCR reads were re-called with MiXCR into one record per CDR3 protein. The profile shows more than 15,000 distinct CDR3 sequences, over 45% of them singletons. Study-level findings and limits: In convalescent patients, a median approximately 83% of post-vaccine SARS-CoV-2-reactive clones appeared only after vaccination.

The rearrangement joins TRBV21-1 to TRBJ2-7; the table's D call, TRBD1, has no DNA check behind it. TRBV21-1 is listed as a pseudogene. This receptor was identified in a human donor who had recovered from COVID-19. The sequences come from CD4+ T cells from blood, cultured in vitro, collected about 7 months after SARS-CoV-2 vaccination. The CDR3 here is CASSKRRRNEQYF. The CDR3 DNA reads as TGTGCCAGCAGCAAGCGCAGGCGCAACGAGCAGTACTTC.